This T cell receptor (beta chain) was sequenced for a study of tumour-infiltrating T cells in Burkitt lymphoma. On the study more broadly: Productive clonality predicted overall and progression-free survival.

As concerns this clone: The junction differs from germline at one of its ends, possibly a read error.

Profiling relied on immunoSEQ multiplex PCR, and the TCRdb table lists in-frame clones only, not all of them. The sample yields approximately 2,000 clones, 18% seen once. This receptor was taken from a human donor with diffuse large B-cell lymphoma. The sample consisted of tumor tissue.

The CDR3 nucleotides read TGTGCCAGTAGTACCATCGACATATTGAACACTAAAGCTTTCTTT. Translating it yields CASSTIDILNTKAFF. The V and J genes are TRBV19 and TRBJ1-1; no definite D call. The CDR3 covers 15 residues. Germline V gene data show CDR1 as LNHDA and CDR2 as SQIVND (reference sequence).